This TCR beta chain was sequenced in a study of T cells after posttransplantation cyclophosphamide (dated by TCRdb to 2016 to 2017). Study-level background: The study tracked T cell repertoire reconstitution by TRB sequencing after myeloablative bone marrow transplantation using posttransplantation cyclophosphamide as GVHD prophylaxis. Public TRB sequences were queried against a database of over 3,600 sequences associated with responses to pathogens, tumor antigens, self-antigens and alloantigens. Because TRA and TRB clonality correlated tightly in some ten samples, later TCR analyses were limited to TRB. In 3 patients, up to roughly 3 additional blood samples taken between 2 and 5.2 years after transplant also underwent TRB sequencing, as did pretransplant blood from 4 patients. Samples from some 40 PTCy-treated patients, along with samples from some 15 of their related bone marrow donors, underwent antigen receptor sequencing. Blood from all 35 or so PTCy patients with 1-year posttransplant specimens was subjected to TRB sequencing. The research as a whole found: The TRB repertoires of T cells infiltrating skin or the GI tract showed only limited overlap with the TRB repertoires found in blood. Across 45 or so patients, TRB clonality was highly associated with recipient CMV seropositivity and CMV reactivation, and PTCy diversity was similar to diversity in CNI/methotrexate controls. Donor-recipient similarity was low at 1-2 months but increased during the first year, and donor CD8+ memory clones often dominated later blood repertoires.

Genomic DNA was the input for TRB sequencing, which was run either with the immunoSEQ assay at survey resolution or with the hsTCRB kit. As for the authors' bioinformatics: The immunoSEQ software handled the initial read processing, while the LymphoSeq R package was used for the repertoire analyses. Clonality was calculated as 1 minus normalized Shannon entropy, and the Gini coefficient was also calculated for each TRB dataset. To infer phenotypes in unsorted samples, TRB sequences from sorted subsets of the recipient or donor were mapped onto the unsorted samples of the same recipient. Drawn from immuneACCESS, this table holds only the in-frame rearrangements with V and J called that TCRdb kept. Clones are partly lost; checked studies trace under half to an unresolved V gene and leave the rest unexplained. The V and J calls and clone size were taken over from that table, and D and trimming were inferred from the DNA. Here the sample has 31,000 or so clones; about 91% occur a single time. The ten largest make up 0.09% to 0.12% of the sample.

There are 15 amino acids in the CDR3, from cysteine to phenylalanine inclusive. Here the CDR3 DNA is all that survives: 45 bases in frame from base 1. After removal of 3 bases from V and 4 bases from J, the junction retains 6 bases not matched to a gene. Looking up the germline V gene yields CDR1 KGHSH and CDR2 LQKENI. Viable CD3+CD4+ or CD3+CD8+ cells that were CCR7+CD45RA+CD45RO-CD95-CD27+CD28+ were classified as naive T cells. On the day of marrow donation, related bone marrow donors gave peripheral blood samples. Peripheral blood and bone marrow mononuclear cells were isolated by Ficoll-Hypaque density centrifugation and were cryopreserved. CD4+ and CD8+ T cells, including naive and memory subsets, were sorted by FACS on a FACSAria II. The count of this clone is one. No antigen is known for it. Base qualities are not provided; no much larger clone lies one nucleotide away.

The chain joins TRBV18 to TRBJ2-7; the junction holds 10 bases that match TRBD1. The specimen sequenced was naive CD4+ T cells sorted from blood. This receptor was identified in a man aged 25-45 years in good health and a related stem cell transplant donor. The CDR3 protein sequence reads: CASSPGDRGTYEQYF. At the DNA level, the sequence is TGTGCCAGCTCACCGGGGGACAGGGGCACGTACGAGCAGTACTTC.